This record concerns one T cell receptor beta chain sequence. The antigen this receptor binds is unknown. It has no much larger one-base neighbor in the sample; base qualities were not kept. Each PCR received spiked-in synthetic TCR analog templates so that absolute template abundance could be estimated from read counts. The immunoSEQ assay was used to amplify TCRbeta CDR3 regions from genomic DNA with bias-controlled V and J gene primers. Rearranged TCRbeta segments were sequenced at approximately 20X coverage. Per the original workflow: Sequencing errors were corrected by clustering, and CDR3s were annotated against IMGT so that V, D and J genes could be assigned. Downstream analyses used only productive TCRbeta rearrangements, leaving out any out-of-frame or stop-codon sequences. Clonality was calculated as one minus the Shannon entropy normalized by the log of the number of unique productive sequences. Fisher's exact test with Benjamini-Hochberg correction, using a cutoff of adjusted p below 0.01, was how clones that differed between time points or between blood and tumor were identified. TCRdb mirrors the immuneACCESS table, restricted to in-frame sequences. Some clones are absent from its copies; in checked studies, under half trace to an unresolved V gene, and the reason for the others is unknown. That table is the source of V, J and clone size, and D and trimming were worked out from the DNA. Present in this sample are tens of thousands of clones, roughly 82% of which were seen just once. The ten largest make up approximately 4.7% of the sample.

A total of approximately 27 patients with locally advanced or metastatic urothelial carcinoma, treated at Memorial Sloan Kettering on a trial protocol, made up the cohort. Peripheral blood mononuclear cells were collected pretreatment and during treatment, with between 1 and 8 total time points obtained per patient. The Qiagen DNeasy Blood extraction kit was used to purify genomic DNA from total PBMCs and from tumor samples. Collected pretreatment and during treatment, PBMCs were isolated and stored as previously described. The V end loses 3 bases and the J end loses 0 bases, and a stretch of 21 bases separates them. There are 19 amino acids in the CDR3, from cysteine to phenylalanine inclusive. Solely the CDR3 DNA is kept, with 57 bases framed from the first base. The germline V gene specifies LGHNA as CDR1 and YNFKEQ as CDR2. The entry originates in a study of PD-L1 blockade in urothelial cancer (dated by TCRdb to about 2017). At the level of the whole study: Therapy was started around 2014 for all patients, and atezolizumab 1,200 mg was administered intravenously every 3 weeks. About 90% of the 29 patients were males with bladder-origin urothelial cancer, and about 65% of the roughly 30 reported a prior smoking history. An ECOG performance status of 0 or 1 was recorded for the patients, and 0 to 3 prior chemotherapy regimens had been received by the patients. Blood samples were analyzed at 3 weeks after treatment start (second dose) and at 6 weeks after treatment start. Blood samples yielded a median of approximately 150,000 T cells and around 83,000 unique TCRs, with median clonality approximately 0.08. An exploratory multi-omic analysis was conducted of the somatic, immune and clinical correlates of response to PD-L1 blockade with atezolizumab in urothelial cancer. Pretreatment tumor samples and matched peripheral blood, collected serially before and after atezolizumab treatment, underwent TCR sequencing. Durable clinical benefit was defined as a progression-free survival longer than 6 months, and TCR features were additionally tested against progression-free survival and overall survival. In the same patients, pretreatment tumors underwent whole exome sequencing and RNA sequencing in addition to TCR sequencing. About 10 patients reached durable clinical benefit, while some 19 patients did not. Pretreatment blood TCR-seq was available for about 30 patients, at least one posttreatment blood collection was obtained for 24 patients, and tumor TCR-seq was available for 24 patients.

Points the paper makes about the study in general: At 3 weeks after the start of treatment, tumor-associated TCR clones in peripheral blood had expanded more in patients with durable benefit (n of about 21, p = 0.022). Improved progression-free and overall survival was associated with having pretreatment peripheral blood TCR clonality below the median. Because of the small sample size (n of about 30) and the many exploratory analyses performed, the results are intended to be regarded as hypothesis-generating.

Recombination connected TRBV4-2 to TRBJ1-3; TRBD1 is a possible D gene, resting on 5 matching bases. The sample here was PBMCs, taken around atezolizumab (anti-PD-L1) treatment. The origin of this receptor is a man in his 70s with urothelial cancer. The sequence in DNA is TGTGCCAGCAGCCACGGACGTGGGAAAAAAGGGGCCTCTGGAAACACCATATATTTT. It is translated as CASSHGRGKKGASGNTIYF.